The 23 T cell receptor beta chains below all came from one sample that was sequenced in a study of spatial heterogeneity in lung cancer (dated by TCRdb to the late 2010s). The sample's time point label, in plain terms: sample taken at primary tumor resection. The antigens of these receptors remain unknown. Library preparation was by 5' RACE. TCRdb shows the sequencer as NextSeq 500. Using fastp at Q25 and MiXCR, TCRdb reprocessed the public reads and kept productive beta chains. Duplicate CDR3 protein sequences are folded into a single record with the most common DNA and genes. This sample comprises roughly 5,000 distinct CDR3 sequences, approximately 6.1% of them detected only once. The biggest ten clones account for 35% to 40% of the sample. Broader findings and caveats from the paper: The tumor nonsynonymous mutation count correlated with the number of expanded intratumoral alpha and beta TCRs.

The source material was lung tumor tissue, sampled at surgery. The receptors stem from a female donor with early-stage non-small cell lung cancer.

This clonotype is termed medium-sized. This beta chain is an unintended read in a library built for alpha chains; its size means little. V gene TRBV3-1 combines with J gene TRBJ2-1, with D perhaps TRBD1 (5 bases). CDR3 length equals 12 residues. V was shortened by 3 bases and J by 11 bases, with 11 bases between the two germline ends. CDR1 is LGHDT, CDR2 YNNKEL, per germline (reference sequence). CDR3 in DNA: TGTGCCAGCAGCCAGGGCCAGGGAAAGCAGTTCTTC. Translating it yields CASSQGQGKQFF.

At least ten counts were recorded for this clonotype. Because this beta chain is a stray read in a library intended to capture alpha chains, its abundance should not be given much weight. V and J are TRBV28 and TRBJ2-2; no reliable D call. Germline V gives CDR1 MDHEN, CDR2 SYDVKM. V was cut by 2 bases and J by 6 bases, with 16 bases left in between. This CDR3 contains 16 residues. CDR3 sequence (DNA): TGTGCCAGCAGTTTACCCAGCTTGGTGCGTTCCGGGGAGCTGTTTTTT. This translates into CASSLPSLVRSGELFF.

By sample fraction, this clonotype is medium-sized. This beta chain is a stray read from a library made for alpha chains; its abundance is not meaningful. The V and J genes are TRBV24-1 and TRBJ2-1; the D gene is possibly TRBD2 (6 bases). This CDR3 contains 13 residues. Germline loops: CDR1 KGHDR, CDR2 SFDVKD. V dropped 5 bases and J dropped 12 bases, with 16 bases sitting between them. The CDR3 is CATSAWDSLRQFF. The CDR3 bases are TGTGCCACCAGTGCCTGGGACTCCTTGAGGCAGTTCTTC.

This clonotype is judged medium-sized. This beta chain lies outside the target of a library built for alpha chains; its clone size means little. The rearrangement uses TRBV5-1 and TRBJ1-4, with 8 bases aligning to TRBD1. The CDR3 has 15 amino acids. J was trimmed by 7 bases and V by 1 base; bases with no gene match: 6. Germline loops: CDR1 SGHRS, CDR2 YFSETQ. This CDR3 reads CASSLIAGGFEKLFF. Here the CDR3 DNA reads TGCGCCAGCAGCTTGATCGCAGGGGGCTTTGAAAAACTGTTTTTT.

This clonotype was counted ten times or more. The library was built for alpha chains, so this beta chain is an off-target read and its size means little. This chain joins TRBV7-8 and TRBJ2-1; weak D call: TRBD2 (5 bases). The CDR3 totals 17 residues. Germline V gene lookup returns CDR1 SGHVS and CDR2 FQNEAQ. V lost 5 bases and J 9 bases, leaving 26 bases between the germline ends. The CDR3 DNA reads TGTGCCAGCAGCCGACTTACTTCCGGGATAACTTCAGGTGAGCAGTTCTTC. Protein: CASSRLTSGITSGEQFF.

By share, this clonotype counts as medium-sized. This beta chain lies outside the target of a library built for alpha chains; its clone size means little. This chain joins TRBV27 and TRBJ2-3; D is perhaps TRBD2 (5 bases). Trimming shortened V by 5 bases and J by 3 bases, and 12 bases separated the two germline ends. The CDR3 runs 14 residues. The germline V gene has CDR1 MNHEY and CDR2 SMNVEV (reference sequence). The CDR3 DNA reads TGTGCCAGCAGTGCAACTTCGGGGACAGATACGCAGTATTTT. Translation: CASSATSGTDTQYF.

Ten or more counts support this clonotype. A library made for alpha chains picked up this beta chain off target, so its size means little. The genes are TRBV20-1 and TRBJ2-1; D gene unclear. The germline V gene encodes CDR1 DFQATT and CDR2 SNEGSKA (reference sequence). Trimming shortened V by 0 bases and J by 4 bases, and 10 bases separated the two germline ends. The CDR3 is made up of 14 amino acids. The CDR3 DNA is TGCAGTGCTAGAGATCAACTGCCGTACAATGAGCAGTTCTTC. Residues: CSARDQLPYNEQFF.

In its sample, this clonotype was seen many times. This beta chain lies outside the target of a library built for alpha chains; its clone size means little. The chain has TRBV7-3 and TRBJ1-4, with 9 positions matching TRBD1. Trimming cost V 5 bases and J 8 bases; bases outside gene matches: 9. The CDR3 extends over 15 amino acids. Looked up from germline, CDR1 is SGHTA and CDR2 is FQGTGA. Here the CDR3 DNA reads TGTGCCAGCAGCCCGGGGGGACAGGGTCGCGAAAAACTGTTTTTT. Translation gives CASSPGGQGREKLFF.

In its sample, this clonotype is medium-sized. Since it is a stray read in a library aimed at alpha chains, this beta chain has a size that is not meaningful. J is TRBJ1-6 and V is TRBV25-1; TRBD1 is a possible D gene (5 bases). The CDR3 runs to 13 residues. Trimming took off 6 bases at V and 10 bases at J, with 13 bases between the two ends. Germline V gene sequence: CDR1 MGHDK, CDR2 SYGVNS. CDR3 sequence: CASREIEGSPLHF. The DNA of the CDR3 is TGTGCCAGCAGAGAGATTGAGGGGTCACCCCTCCACTTT.

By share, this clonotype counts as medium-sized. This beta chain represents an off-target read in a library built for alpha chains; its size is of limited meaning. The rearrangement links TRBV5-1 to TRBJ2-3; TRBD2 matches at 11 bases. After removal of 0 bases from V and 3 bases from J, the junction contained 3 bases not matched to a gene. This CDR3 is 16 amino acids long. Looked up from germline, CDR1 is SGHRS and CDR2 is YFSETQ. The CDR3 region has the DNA TGCGCCAGCAGCTTGGTGACTAGCGGGAAGACAGATACGCAGTATTTT. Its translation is CASSLVTSGKTDTQYF.

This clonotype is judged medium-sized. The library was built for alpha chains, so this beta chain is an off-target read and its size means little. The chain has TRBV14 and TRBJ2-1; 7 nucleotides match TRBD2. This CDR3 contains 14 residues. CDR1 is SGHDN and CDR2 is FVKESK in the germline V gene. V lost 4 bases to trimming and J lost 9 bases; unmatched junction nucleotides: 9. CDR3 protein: CASSLQGVAGEQFF. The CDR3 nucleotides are TGTGCCAGCAGCCTACAAGGGGTAGCGGGTGAGCAGTTCTTC.

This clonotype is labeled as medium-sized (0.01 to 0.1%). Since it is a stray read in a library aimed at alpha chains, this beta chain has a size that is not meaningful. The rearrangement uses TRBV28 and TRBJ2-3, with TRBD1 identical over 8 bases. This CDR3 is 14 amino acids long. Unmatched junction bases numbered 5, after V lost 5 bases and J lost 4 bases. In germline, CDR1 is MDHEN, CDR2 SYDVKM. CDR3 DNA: TGTGCCAGCAGTCCGTCAGGGGGCGCAGATACGCAGTATTTT. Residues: CASSPSGGADTQYF. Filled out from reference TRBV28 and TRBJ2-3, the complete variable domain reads DVKVTQSSRYLVKRTGEKVFLECVQDMDHENMFWYRQDPGLGLRLIYFSYDVKMKEKGDIPEGYSVSREKKERFSLILESASTNQTSMYLCASSPSGGADTQYFGPGTRLTVL.

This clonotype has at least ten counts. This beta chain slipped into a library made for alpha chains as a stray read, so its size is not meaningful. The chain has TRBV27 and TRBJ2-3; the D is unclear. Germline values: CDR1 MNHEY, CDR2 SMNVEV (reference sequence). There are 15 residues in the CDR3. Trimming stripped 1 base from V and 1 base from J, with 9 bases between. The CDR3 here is CASSLLLPGTDTQYF. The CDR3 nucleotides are TGTGCCAGCAGTTTATTACTTCCTGGCACAGATACGCAGTATTTT.

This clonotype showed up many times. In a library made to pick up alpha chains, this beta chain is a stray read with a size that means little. CDR3 DNA: TGCAGTGCTAGAGATCCAGGGGGACTAGCGGGAGGTTTTACGCAGTATTTT. It translates to CSARDPGGLAGGFTQYF. The genes are TRBV20-1 and TRBJ2-3; 15 nucleotides align to TRBD2. There are 17 residues in the CDR3. CDR1 DFQATT and CDR2 SNEGSKA come from the germline V gene (reference sequence). V shed 0 bases, J shed 8 bases, and the junction held 9 bases outside the gene matches.

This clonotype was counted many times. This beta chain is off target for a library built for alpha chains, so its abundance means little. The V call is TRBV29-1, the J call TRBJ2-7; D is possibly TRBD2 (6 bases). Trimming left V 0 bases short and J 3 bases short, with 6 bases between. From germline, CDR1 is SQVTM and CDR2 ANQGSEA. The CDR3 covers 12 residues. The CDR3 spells CSVEDGSYEQYF. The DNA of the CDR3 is TGCAGCGTTGAAGACGGGAGCTACGAGCAGTACTTC.

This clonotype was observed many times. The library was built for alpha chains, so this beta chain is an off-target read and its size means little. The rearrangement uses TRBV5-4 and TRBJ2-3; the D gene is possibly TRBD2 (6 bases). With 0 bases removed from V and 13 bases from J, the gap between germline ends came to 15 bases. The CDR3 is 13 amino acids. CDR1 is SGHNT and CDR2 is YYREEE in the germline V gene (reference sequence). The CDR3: CASSLVESGQEYF. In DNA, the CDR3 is TGTGCCAGCAGCTTGGTTGAGAGCGGGCAGGAGTATTTT. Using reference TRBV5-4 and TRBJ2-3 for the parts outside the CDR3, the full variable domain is ETGVTQSPTHLIKTRGQQVTLRCSSQSGHNTVSWYQQALGQGPQFIFQYYREEENGRGNFPPRFSGLQFPNYSSELNVNALELDDSALYLCASSLVESGQEYFGPGTRLTVL.

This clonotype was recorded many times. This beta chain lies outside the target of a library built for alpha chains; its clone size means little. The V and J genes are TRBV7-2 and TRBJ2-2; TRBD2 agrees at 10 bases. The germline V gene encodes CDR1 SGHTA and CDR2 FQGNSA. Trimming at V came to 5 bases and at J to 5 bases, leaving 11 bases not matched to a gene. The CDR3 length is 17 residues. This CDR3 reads CASSPDGLAGVTGELFF. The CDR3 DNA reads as TGTGCCAGCAGCCCCGACGGGCTAGCGGGAGTAACCGGGGAGCTGTTTTTT.

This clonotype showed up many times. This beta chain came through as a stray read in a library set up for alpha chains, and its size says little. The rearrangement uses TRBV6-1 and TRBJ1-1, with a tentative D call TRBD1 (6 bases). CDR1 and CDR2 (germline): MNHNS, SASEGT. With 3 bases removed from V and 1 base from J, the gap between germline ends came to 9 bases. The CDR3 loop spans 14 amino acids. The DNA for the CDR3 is TGTGCCAGCAGTGACGAACAGGGGAACACTGAAGCTTTCTTT. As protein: CASSDEQGNTEAFF.

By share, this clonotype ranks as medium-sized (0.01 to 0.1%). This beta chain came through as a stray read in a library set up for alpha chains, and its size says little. CDR3 bases: TGCAGTGCTAGCCGGGGATGGAACACTGAAGCTTTCTTT. Protein product: CSASRGWNTEAFF. V usage is TRBV20-1 and J usage is TRBJ1-1; D call uncertain. The CDR3 loop spans 13 amino acids. Germline CDR1 is DFQATT and CDR2 is SNEGSKA (reference sequence). Trimming pared 3 bases from V and 1 base from J, leaving 9 bases between.

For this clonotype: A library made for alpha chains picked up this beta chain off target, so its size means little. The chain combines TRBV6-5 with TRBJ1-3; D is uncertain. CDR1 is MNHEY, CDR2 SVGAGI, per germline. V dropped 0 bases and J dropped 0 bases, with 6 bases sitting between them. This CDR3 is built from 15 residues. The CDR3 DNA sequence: TGTGCCAGCAGTTACTCAGGAAACTCTGGAAACACCATATATTTT. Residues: CASSYSGNSGNTIYF.

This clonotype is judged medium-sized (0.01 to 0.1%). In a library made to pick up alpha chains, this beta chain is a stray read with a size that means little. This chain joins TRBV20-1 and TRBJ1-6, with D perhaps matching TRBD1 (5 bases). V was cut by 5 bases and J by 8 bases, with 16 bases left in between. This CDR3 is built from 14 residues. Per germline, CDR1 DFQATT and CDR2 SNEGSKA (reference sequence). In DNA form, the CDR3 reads TGCAGTGCTCCCGGGACGGGAATTGATTCACCCCTCCACTTT. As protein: CSAPGTGIDSPLHF.

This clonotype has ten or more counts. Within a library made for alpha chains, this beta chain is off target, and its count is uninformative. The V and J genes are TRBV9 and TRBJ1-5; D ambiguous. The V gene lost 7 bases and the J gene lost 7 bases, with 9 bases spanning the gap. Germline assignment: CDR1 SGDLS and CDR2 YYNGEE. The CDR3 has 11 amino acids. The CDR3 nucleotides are TGTGCCAGCGGTGGGTTGCAGCCCCAGCATTTT. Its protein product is CASGGLQPQHF.

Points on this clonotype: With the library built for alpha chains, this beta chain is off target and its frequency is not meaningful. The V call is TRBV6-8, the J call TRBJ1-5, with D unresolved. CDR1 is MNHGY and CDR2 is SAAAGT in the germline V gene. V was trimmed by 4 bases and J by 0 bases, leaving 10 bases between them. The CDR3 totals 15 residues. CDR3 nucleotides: TGTGCCAGCAGTTTATACGGGGTTAGCAATCAGCCCCAGCATTTT. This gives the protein CASSLYGVSNQPQHF.